This entry lists 6 T cell receptor beta chains sequenced from one sample in a study of cytomegalovirus exposure and HLA in healthy donors. Both 60 Vbeta primers and 13 Jbeta primers went into the PCR. Using immunoSEQ multiplex PCR, the repertoire was profiled, and TCRdb retains in-frame clones only, with some absent. The sample consists of fewer than 110,000 clones, about 80% of them appearing once. The sample comprised PBMCs. The receptors were sampled from a young man in good health and CMV-seronegative.

The chain has TRBV19 and TRBJ1-5, with TRBD1 matching 7 bases. The CDR3 runs 15 residues. V was pared by 4 bases and J by 2 bases, with 5 bases of the junction left unmatched. The germline gives CDR1 LNHDA, CDR2 SQIVND (reference sequence). CDR3: CASSNQQGRNQPQHF. The CDR3 DNA is TGTGCCAGTAGTAATCAACAGGGGCGCAATCAGCCCCAGCATTTT.

V gene TRBV19 combines with J gene TRBJ2-7, with a possible D match to TRBD1 (5 bases). V lost 5 bases to trimming and J lost 2 bases, with 16 bases between them. In germline, CDR1 is LNHDA, CDR2 SQIVND (reference sequence). This CDR3 comprises 15 residues. CDR3: CASSSKGMGTYEQYF. The CDR3 DNA is TGTGCCAGTAGTTCAAAGGGGATGGGTACCTACGAGCAGTACTTC.

This sequence joins TRBV4-2 and TRBJ2-2; D uncertain. Germline CDR1 is LGHNA and CDR2 is YNFKEQ. The V and J ends lost 0 bases and 7 bases respectively, with 12 bases between them. The CDR3 runs to 15 residues. CDR3 in amino acids: CASSQDASSGGELFF. CDR3 nucleotides: TGTGCCAGCAGCCAAGATGCCAGTTCGGGCGGGGAGCTGTTTTTT.

V and J are TRBV30 and TRBJ2-3; TRBD2 matches at 10 bases. The CDR3 contains 14 residues. Germline CDR1 reads GTSNPN; CDR2 reads SVGIG (reference sequence). Unmatched junction bases numbered 4, after V lost 0 bases and J lost 7 bases. This CDR3 is CAWSVSGGTNTQYF. The CDR3 bases are TGTGCCTGGAGTGTTAGCGGGGGGACAAATACGCAGTATTTT.

V gene TRBV4-2 combines with J gene TRBJ2-3; 11 bases line up with TRBD2. Trimming at V came to 3 bases and at J to 3 bases, leaving 8 bases not matched to a gene. The germline V gene encodes CDR1 LGHNA and CDR2 YNFKEQ. This CDR3 spans 17 amino acids. The CDR3 sequence: CASSQGTSGRGTDTQYF. The CDR3 DNA follows: TGTGCCAGCAGCCAGGGGACTAGCGGAAGAGGGACAGATACGCAGTATTTT.

The chain combines TRBV10-3 with TRBJ2-1; D perhaps matches TRBD2 (6 bases). CDR3 size: 14 residues. The germline CDR1 and CDR2 sequences are ENHRY and SYGVKD. V dropped 4 bases and J dropped 8 bases, with 15 bases sitting between them. As DNA, the CDR3 is TGTGCCATCAGTGCAACCGGGACTCTACATGAGCAGTTCTTC. The encoded protein is CAISATGTLHEQFF.